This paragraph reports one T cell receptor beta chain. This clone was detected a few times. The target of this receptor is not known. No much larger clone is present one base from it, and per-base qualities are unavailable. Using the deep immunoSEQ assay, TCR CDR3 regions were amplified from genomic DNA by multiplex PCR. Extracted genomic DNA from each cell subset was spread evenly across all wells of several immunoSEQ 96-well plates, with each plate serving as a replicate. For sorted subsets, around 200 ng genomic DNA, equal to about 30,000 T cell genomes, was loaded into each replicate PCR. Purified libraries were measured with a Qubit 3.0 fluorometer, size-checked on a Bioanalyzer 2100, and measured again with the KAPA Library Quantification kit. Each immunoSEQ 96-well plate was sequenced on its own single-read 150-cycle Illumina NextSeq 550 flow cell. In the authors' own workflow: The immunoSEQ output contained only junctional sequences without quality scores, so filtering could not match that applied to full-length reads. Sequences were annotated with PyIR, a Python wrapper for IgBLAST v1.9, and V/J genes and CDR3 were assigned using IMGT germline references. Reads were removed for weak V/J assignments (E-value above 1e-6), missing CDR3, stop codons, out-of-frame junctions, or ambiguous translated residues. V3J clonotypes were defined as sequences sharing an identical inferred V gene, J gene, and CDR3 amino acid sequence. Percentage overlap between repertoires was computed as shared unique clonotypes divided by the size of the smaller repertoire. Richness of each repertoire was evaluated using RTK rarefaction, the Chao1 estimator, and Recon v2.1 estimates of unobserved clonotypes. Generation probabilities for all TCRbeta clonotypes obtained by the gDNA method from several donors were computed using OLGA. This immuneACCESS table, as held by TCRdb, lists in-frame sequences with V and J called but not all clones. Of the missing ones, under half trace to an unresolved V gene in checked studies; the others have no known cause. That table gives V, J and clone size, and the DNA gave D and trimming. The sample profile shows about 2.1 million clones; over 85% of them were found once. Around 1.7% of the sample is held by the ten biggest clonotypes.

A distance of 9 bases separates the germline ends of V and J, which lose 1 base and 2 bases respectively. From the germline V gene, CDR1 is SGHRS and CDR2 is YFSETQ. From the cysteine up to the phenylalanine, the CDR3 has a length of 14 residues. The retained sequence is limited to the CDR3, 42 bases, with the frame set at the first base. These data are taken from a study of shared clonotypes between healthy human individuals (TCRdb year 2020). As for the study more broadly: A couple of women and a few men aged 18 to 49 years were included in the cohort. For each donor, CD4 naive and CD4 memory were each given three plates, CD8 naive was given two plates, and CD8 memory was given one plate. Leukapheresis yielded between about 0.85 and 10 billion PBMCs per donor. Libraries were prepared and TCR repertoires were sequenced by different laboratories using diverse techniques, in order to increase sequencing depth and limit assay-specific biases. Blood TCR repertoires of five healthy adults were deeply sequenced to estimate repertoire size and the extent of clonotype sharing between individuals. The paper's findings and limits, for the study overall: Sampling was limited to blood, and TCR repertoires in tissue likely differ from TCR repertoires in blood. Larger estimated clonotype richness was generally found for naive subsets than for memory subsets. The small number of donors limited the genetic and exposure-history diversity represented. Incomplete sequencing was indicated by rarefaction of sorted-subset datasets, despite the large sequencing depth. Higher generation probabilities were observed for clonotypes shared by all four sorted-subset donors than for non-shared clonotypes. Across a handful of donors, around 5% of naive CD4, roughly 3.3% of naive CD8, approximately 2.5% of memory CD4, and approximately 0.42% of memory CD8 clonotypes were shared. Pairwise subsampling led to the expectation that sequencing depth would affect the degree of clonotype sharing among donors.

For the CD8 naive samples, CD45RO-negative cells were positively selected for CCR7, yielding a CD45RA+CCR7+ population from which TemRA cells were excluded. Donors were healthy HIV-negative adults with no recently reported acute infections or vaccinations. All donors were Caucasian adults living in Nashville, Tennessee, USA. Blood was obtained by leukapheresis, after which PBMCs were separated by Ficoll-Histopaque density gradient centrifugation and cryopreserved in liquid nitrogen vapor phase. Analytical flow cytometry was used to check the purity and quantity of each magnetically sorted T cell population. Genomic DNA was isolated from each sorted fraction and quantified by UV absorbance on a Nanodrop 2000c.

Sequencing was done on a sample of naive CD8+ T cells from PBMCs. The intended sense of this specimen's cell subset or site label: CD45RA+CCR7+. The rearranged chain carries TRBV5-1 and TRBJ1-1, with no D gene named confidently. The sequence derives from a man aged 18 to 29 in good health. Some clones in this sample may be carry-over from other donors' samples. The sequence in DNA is TGCGCCAGCAGCTTGAGTCCCGATAACACTGAAGCTTTCTTT. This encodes CASSLSPDNTEAFF.